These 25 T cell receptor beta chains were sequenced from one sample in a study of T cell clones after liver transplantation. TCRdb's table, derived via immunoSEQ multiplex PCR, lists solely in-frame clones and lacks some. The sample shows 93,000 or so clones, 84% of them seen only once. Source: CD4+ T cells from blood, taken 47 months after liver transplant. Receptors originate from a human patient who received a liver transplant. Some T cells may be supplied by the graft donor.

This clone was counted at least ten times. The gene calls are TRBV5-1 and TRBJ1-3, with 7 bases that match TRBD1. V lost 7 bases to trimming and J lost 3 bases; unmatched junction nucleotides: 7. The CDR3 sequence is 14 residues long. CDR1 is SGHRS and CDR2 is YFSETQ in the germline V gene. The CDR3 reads CASSVGDSGNTIYF. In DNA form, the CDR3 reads TGCGCCAGCTCAGTCGGGGACAGTGGAAACACCATATATTTT.

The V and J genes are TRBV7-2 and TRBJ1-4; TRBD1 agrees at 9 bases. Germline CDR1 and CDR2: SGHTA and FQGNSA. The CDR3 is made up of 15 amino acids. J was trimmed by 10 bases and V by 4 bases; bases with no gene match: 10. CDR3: CASSSAGTGIGKLFF. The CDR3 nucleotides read TGTGCCAGCAGCTCCGCCGGGACAGGGATCGGAAAACTGTTTTTT.

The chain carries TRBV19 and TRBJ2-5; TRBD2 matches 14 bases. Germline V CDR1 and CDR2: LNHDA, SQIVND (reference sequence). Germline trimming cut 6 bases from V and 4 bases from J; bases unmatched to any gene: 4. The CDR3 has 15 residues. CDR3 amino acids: CASRTGLAGGETQYF. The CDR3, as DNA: TGTGCCAGTAGGACAGGACTAGCGGGGGGAGAGACCCAGTACTTC. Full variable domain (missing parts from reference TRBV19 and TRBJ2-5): DGGITQSPKYLFRKEGQNVTLSCEQNLNHDAMYWYRQDPGQGLRLIYYSQIVNDFQKGDIAEGYSVSREKKESFPLTVTSAQKNPTAFYLCASRTGLAGGETQYFGPGTRLLVL.

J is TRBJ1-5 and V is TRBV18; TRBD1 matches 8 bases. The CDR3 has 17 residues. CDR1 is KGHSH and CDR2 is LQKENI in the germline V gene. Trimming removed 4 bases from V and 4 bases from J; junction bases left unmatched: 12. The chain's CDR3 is CASSRFAPGGTNQPQHF. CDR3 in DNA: TGTGCCAGCTCACGCTTCGCTCCAGGGGGCACGAATCAGCCCCAGCATTTT.

The CDR3 region has the DNA TGTGCCAGTAGGGGACTAGTCCCCAATGAGCAGTTCTTC. This sequence encodes CASRGLVPNEQFF. The chain has TRBV19 and TRBJ2-1; TRBD2 aligns across 8 bases. The CDR3 has 13 amino acids. Losses at the gene ends were 6 bases for V and 6 bases for J; bases not matched to a gene: 4. Germline lookup yields CDR1 LNHDA and CDR2 SQIVND (reference sequence).

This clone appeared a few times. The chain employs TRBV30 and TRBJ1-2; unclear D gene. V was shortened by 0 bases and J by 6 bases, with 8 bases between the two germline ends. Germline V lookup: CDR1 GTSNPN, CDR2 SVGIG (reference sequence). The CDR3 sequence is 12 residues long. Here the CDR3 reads CAWSVQRDGYTF. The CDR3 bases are TGTGCCTGGAGTGTACAGAGGGATGGCTACACCTTC.

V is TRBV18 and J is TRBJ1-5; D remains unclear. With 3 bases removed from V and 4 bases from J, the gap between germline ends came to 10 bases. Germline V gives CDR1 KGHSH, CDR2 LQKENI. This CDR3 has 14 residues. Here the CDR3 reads CASSPDGGNQPQHF. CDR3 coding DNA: TGTGCCAGCTCACCGGACGGAGGAAATCAGCCCCAGCATTTT.

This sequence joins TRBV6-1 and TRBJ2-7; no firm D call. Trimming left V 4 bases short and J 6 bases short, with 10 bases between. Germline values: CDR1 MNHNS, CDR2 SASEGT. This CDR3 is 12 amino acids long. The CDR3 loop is CASSVSQVEQYF. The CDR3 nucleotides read TGTGCCAGCAGTGTTAGTCAGGTCGAGCAGTACTTC.

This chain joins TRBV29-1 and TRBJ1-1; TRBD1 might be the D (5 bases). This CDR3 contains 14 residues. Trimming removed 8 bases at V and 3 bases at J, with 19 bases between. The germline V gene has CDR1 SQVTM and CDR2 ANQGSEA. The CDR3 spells CSLQKGFGDTEAFF. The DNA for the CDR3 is TGCAGCCTCCAGAAGGGGTTTGGGGACACTGAAGCTTTCTTT.

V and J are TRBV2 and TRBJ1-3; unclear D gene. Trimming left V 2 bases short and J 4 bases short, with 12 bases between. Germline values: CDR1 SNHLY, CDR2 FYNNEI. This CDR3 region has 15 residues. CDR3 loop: CASSERRPVGNTIYF. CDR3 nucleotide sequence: TGTGCCAGCAGTGAAAGGCGGCCGGTGGGAAACACCATATATTTT.

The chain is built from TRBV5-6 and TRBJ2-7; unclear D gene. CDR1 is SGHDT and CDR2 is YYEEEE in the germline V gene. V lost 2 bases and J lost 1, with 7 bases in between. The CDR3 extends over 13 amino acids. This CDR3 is CASSFSGSYEQYF. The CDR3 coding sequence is TGTGCCAGCAGCTTTTCAGGTTCCTACGAGCAGTACTTC. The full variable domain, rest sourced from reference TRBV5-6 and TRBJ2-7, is DAGVTQSPTHLIKTRGQQVTLRCSPKSGHDTVSWYQQALGQGPQFIFQYYEEEERQRGNFPDRFSGHQFPNYSSELNVNALLLGDSALYLCASSFSGSYEQYFGPGTRLTVT.

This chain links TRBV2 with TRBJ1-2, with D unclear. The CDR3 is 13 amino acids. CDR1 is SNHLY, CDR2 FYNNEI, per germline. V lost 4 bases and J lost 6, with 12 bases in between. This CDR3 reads CASSVGFGNGYTF. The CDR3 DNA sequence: TGTGCCAGCAGTGTGGGGTTCGGAAATGGCTACACCTTC.

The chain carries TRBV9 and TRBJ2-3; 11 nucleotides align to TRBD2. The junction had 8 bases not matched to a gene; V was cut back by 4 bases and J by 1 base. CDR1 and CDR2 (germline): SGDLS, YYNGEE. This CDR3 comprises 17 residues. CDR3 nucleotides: TGTGCCAGCAGCATAAGATGGGGACTAGCGGGCACAGATACGCAGTATTTT. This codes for CASSIRWGLAGTDTQYF.

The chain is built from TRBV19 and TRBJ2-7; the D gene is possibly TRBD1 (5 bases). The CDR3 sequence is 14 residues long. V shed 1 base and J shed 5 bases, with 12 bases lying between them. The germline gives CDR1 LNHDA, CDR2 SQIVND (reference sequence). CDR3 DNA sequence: TGTGCCAGTAGTATAGGCCGCAGGGTTAACGAGCAGTACTTC. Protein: CASSIGRRVNEQYF. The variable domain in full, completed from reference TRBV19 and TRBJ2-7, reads DGGITQSPKYLFRKEGQNVTLSCEQNLNHDAMYWYRQDPGQGLRLIYYSQIVNDFQKGDIAEGYSVSREKKESFPLTVTSAQKNPTAFYLCASSIGRRVNEQYFGPGTRLTVT.

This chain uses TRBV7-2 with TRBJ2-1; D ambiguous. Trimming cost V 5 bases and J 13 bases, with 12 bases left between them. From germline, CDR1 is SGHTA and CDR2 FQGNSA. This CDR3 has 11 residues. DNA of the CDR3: TGTGCCAGCAGCCTCGACAAACTACAGTTCTTC. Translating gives CASSLDKLQFF.

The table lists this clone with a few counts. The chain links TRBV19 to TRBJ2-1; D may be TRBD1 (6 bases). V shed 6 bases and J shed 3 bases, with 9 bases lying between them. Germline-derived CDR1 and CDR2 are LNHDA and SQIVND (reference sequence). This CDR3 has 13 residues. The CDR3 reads CASRDRGYNEQFF. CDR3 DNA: TGTGCCAGTAGGGACAGAGGCTACAATGAGCAGTTCTTC.

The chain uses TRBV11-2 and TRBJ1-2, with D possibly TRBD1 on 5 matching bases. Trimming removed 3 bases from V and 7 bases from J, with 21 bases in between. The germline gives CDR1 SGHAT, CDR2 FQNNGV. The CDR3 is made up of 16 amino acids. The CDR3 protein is CASSFSGGAVAAGYTF. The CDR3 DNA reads TGTGCCAGCAGCTTTTCGGGCGGGGCGGTGGCGGCTGGCTACACCTTC.

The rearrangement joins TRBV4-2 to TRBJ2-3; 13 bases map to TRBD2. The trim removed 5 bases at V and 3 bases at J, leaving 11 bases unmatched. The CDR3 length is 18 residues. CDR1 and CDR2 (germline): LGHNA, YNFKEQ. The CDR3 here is CASSSWTSGRVATDTQYF. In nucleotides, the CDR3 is TGTGCCAGCAGCTCGTGGACTAGCGGGAGAGTAGCGACAGATACGCAGTATTTT.

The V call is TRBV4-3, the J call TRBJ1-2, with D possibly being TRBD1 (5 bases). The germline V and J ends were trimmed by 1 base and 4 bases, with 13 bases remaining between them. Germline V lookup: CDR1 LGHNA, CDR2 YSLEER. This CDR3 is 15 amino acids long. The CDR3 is CASSQGDRGIYGYTF. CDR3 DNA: TGCGCCAGCAGCCAAGGGGACCGGGGAATCTATGGCTACACCTTC.

The CDR3 sequence: CASSLEDRSAEAFF. For the CDR3, the DNA is TGTGCCAGCAGCTTGGAGGACAGGTCTGCTGAAGCTTTCTTT. The J gene is TRBJ1-1, the V gene TRBV5-4; 7 nucleotides agree with TRBD1. This CDR3 spans 14 amino acids. Trimming at V came to 0 bases and at J to 6 bases, leaving 5 bases not matched to a gene. Germline assignment: CDR1 SGHNT and CDR2 YYREEE (reference sequence).

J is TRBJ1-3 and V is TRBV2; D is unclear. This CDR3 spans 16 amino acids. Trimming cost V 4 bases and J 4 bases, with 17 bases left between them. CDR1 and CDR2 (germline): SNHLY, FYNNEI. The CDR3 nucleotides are TGTGCCAGCAGTGTCTCACTGTCCGGGATGGGAAACACCATATATTTT. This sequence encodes CASSVSLSGMGNTIYF.

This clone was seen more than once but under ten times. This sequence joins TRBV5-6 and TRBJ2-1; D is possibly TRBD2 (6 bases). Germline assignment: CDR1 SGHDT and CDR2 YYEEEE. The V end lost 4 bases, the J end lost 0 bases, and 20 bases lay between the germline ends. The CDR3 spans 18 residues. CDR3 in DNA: TGTGCCAGCAGCCCACCCGCTCTGGGCGGGGCCTCCTACAATGAGCAGTTCTTC. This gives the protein CASSPPALGGASYNEQFF.

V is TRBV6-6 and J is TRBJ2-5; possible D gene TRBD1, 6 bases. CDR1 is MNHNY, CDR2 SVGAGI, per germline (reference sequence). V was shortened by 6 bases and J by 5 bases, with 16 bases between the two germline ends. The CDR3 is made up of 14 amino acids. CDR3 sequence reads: CASSQGIGVETQYF. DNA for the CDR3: TGTGCCAGCAGCCAGGGGATCGGAGTGGAGACCCAGTACTTC.

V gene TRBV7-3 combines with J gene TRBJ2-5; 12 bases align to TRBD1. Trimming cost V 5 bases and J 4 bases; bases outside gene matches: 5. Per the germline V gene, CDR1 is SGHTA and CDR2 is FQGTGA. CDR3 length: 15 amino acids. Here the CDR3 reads CASSVGGQGAETQYF. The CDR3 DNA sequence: TGTGCCAGCAGCGTCGGGGGACAGGGGGCAGAGACCCAGTACTTC. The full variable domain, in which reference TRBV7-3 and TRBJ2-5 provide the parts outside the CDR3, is GAGVSQTPSNKVTEKGKYVELRCDPISGHTALYWYRQSLGQGPEFLIYFQGTGAADDSGLPNDRFFAVRPEGSVSTLKIQRTERGDSAVYLCASSVGGQGAETQYFGPGTRLLVL.

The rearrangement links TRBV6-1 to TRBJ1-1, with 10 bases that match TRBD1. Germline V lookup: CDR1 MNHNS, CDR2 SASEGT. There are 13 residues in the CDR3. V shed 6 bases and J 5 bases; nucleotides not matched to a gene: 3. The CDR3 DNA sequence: TGTGCCAGCAGAAGACAGGGGGCAACTGAAGCTTTCTTT. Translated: CASRRQGATEAFF.